This T cell receptor (beta chain) comes out of a study of relationships among human T cell subsets (dated by TCRdb to the early 2010s). Turning to the overall study: Eight distinct blood T cell populations were sequenced: pan T, CD8 cytotoxic, regulatory, Th1, Th2, naive plus transitional, activated and memory cells. Broader findings and caveats from the paper: T cell counts went unrecorded for two pan T samples, which were processed alongside pan B cells. The substantial sharing of CDR3s among Th1, Th2 and regulatory T cells was interpreted as suggesting that cell fate choices are stochastic. While more than 60% of CD8+ cytotoxic sequences came from clones with more than 100 reads, the regulatory and Th2 subsets had few clones of that kind. A CD4+CD8+ double-positive population could not be ruled out by the bead-based sorting. Across the seven subsets, no statistically significant differences turned up in V, D and J usage, CDR3 length, or N-nucleotide additions.

This clonotype occurred a few times. Its cognate antigen has yet to be identified. Per-base qualities were not stored, and no clone one base away is much larger. Preparation of the library involved multiplex PCR. Sequencing instrument: 454 GS FLX. TCR alpha and beta CDR3 regions were amplified from mRNA by semiquantitative ARM-PCR. In ARM-PCR, tagged nested gene-specific primers were used first, and communal superprimers then performed exponential amplification. Before the second amplification round was performed on first-round PCR products, the nested primers were removed by exonuclease. The amplicons were sequenced on the 454 platform, which can rapidly sequence millions of DNA fragments without cloning bias. A read counted as effective if the read could be mapped to both V and J germline segments. The paper's processing steps were these. IRmap was used to assign reads to germline V, D and J segments, and IRmap relies on pyromap, a Smith-Waterman modification adapted to 454 sequencing errors. D-beta assignments were filtered with cutoffs set at the 99th percentile of alignment scores obtained from simulated random sequences. The amino acids between the conserved V-segment Y[YFLI]C motif and the J-segment [FW]GXGT motif were defined as CDR3. A compound Poisson process model, previously applied to large-scale EST data, was used to estimate repertoire diversity. A procedure for detecting cross-contamination was used to argue that sample contamination was not the source of the shared CDR3s. Starting from the raw public reads, TCRdb applied fastp trimming at Q25, assembled clones with MiXCR and retained in-frame beta chains. When rows share a CDR3 protein, they turn into one entry using the most common DNA and genes. TCRdb, not the original authors, processed these V and J calls. The sample data list approximately 15,000 distinct CDR3 sequences, and around two thirds of these were observed just once. The top ten hold 35% of the sample.

V and J lose 4 bases and 2 bases, and a span of 12 bases separates them. Including cysteine and phenylalanine, the CDR3 has 14 amino acids. Only the CDR3 part of the read is kept: 42 bases, read in frame from the first base. Reading the germline V gene gives CDR1 SGHAT and CDR2 FQNNGV. Miltenyi superparamagnetic beads coated with subset-specific monoclonal antibodies were used to isolate the T cell subsets. All T cell populations were isolated from peripheral blood. Ficoll separation of whole blood yielded mononuclear cells, and anti-CD14 microbeads were then used to deplete the monocytes. Isolated cell populations were immediately resuspended in RNAprotect reagent. The pan T sample comprised CD3+ T cells in general.

Recombination linked TRBV11-2 to TRBJ2-7; TRBD1 is possibly the D segment (5 matching bases). Sequencing was carried out using total T cells sorted from blood. In the paper's terms, the cell subset or site label means: CD3+ T cells in general. The clonotype was recovered from a man aged 35 to 55 in good health. The nucleotide sequence is TGTGCCAGCAGCTCCGTCAGGGCCCCCTACGAGCAGTACTTC. The translation is CASSSVRAPYEQYF.